This T cell receptor beta chain was found in a study of glioma-infiltrating T cells after dendritic cell vaccination. A word on this clone: Its antigen is still unknown.

Whole-study results and caveats: Few patients contributed both blood and tumor specimens.

Profiling relied on immunoSEQ multiplex PCR, and the TCRdb table lists in-frame clones only, not all of them. The repertoire holds about 90,000 clones, with roughly four fifths as singletons. Time point indicated: after dendritic cell vaccination, including at tumor progression/relapse. Only patients with spare fresh-frozen tumor and over two years of follow-up were included. Isocitrate dehydrogenase mutation was absent in all glioblastoma patients. CDR3 length: 13 residues. Per the germline V gene, CDR1 is SGHNT and CDR2 is YYREEE (reference sequence). Trimming left V 1 base short and J 5 bases short, with 9 bases between.

This clonotype was sampled from a human donor with glioblastoma. This specimen consisted of blood, obtained after dendritic cell vaccination. V is TRBV5-4 and J is TRBJ1-1, with D maybe TRBD1 (5 bases). The CDR3 is CASSLFGGTEAFF. The CDR3 region has the DNA TGTGCCAGCAGCTTGTTCGGGGGAACTGAAGCTTTCTTT.